This T cell receptor (beta chain) emerged from a study of radiotherapy plus CTLA-4 blockade in lung cancer. The overall study: Objective responses were seen in around 18% of patients, disease control in 31%. Study observations and caveats: Response, reportedly, was best predicted by interferon-beta along with early blood T cell clone dynamics. Radiotherapy plus ipilimumab was followed by expansion in blood of tumor-derived TCR clones.

Note on this clone: What it binds is unknown.

The CDR3 extends over 13 amino acids. Trimming took 1 base from V and 3 from J, leaving 5 bases between them. The V gene's germline CDR1 is SGDLS and CDR2 YYNGEE. Assay: immunoSEQ multiplex PCR; the TCRdb copy retains only in-frame clones and omits some. The table includes 81,000 or so clones, 78% detected once. The sequencing here drew on peripheral blood, taken from a patient treated with radiotherapy plus ipilimumab. This TCR was recovered from a human donor with non-small cell lung cancer whose response to radiotherapy plus ipilimumab could not be evaluated. Some clones in this sample may be carry-over from other donors' samples. The gene calls are TRBV9 and TRBJ2-1; D may be TRBD1 (5 bases). The CDR3 loop is CASSVRGYNEQFF. The CDR3 nucleotides read TGTGCCAGCAGCGTAAGGGGCTACAATGAGCAGTTCTTC.